This TCR beta chain was recorded in a study of blood T cells in healthy people across ages. A J-beta primer mix and a sample-barcoded 5' primer were used in a second PCR of roughly 7 to 12 cycles. TCRdb re-analysed the 5' RACE reads in MiXCR, keeping a single row per CDR3 protein. The profile shows some 800,000 distinct CDR3 sequences, 40% to 50% of them singletons. Trimming took off 3 bases at V and 7 bases at J, with 6 bases between the two ends. The CDR3 runs to 11 residues. Germline V gene lookup returns CDR1 SNHLY and CDR2 FYNNEI. This clonotype appeared a few times. The antigen is undetermined. General study results and limits: The authors considered diversity estimates from one million T cells to be underestimates.

The material sequenced was blood. This receptor was taken from a man aged 60 to 69 in good health. This chain links TRBV2 with TRBJ1-2; D gene unclear. The CDR3 sequence is CASSDIGGYTF. The CDR3 DNA sequence: TGTGCCAGCAGTGATATTGGTGGCTACACCTTC.